The source of this T cell receptor beta chain is a study of cytomegalovirus exposure and HLA in healthy donors. In its sample, this clone was seen a few times. Its antigen is unidentified. Per germline, CDR1 GTSNPN and CDR2 SVGIG (reference sequence). The CDR3 has 10 residues. The junction had 3 bases not matched to a gene; V was cut back by 1 base and J by 13 bases. Use of 60 Vbeta and 13 Jbeta primers characterized the PCR. TCRdb's table, derived via immunoSEQ multiplex PCR, lists solely in-frame clones and lacks some. This table holds around 100,000 clones, 60% to 80% found once. General observations from the study: The authors judged a highly shared variant cluster likely a sequencing artifact.

V gene TRBV30 combines with J gene TRBJ2-7; 8 bases map to TRBD1. This clonotype was obtained from a man in his forties or fifties in good health and CMV-seropositive. Sequences were obtained from PBMCs. The CDR3 protein is CAWSEDRVYF. The CDR3, as DNA: TGTGCCTGGAGTGAGGACAGGGTATACTTC.